Below, 6 T cell receptor beta chains from the same sample are listed, as sequenced in a study of blood T cell repertoires in COVID-19. Some clones are missing from TCRdb's copy, which holds only in-frame ones; the method was immunoSEQ multiplex PCR. The table lists around 440,000 clones, about 91% of them singletons. Sequenced: peripheral blood. These receptors originate from a woman in her forties or fifties with COVID-19, enrolled during active disease.

The chain has TRBV5-3 and TRBJ2-3; 8 bases agree with TRBD1. TRBV5-3 is an ORF; its function is uncertain. V was pared by 4 bases and J by 5 bases, with 9 bases of the junction left unmatched. The CDR3 spans 15 residues. The CDR3 bases are TGTGCCAGAAGCCCTCCAGGGGGCAGGGGAGATACGCAGTATTTT. Protein product: CARSPPGGRGDTQYF.

CDR3 nucleotide sequence: TGCGCCAGCAGCTCGGAACCGGGGGTACGGGGAGATACGCAGTATTTT. It encodes CASSSEPGVRGDTQYF. This chain links TRBV5-1 with TRBJ2-3; D is possibly TRBD2 (6 bases). Germline values: CDR1 SGHRS, CDR2 YFSETQ. The CDR3 runs to 16 residues. Trimming took off 3 bases at V and 5 bases at J, with 19 bases between the two ends.

This chain uses TRBV19 with TRBJ1-2, with 10 bases aligning to TRBD1. Germline CDR1 LNHDA, CDR2 SQIVND (reference sequence). The CDR3 has 16 amino acids. The V gene end was trimmed by 0 bases and the J gene end by 8 bases; junction bases not matched to a gene: 9. The CDR3 DNA is TGTGCCAGTAGTATAGACCCCTCCGGACAGGGGGGCGGCTACACCTTC. It encodes CASSIDPSGQGGGYTF.

This rearrangement joins TRBV27 to TRBJ2-1; 12 positions agree with TRBD2. Per the germline V gene, CDR1 is MNHEY and CDR2 is SMNVEV (reference sequence). The CDR3 extends over 17 amino acids. The V gene end was trimmed by 5 bases and the J gene end by 6 bases; junction bases not matched to a gene: 11. The CDR3 DNA follows: TGTGCCAGCAGTCTCGAGCTAGCGGGGGGGCCTAGCAATGAGCAGTTCTTC. This sequence encodes CASSLELAGGPSNEQFF.

This chain connects TRBV30 to TRBJ1-5, with D possibly matching TRBD1 (5 bases). There are 14 residues in the CDR3. V was shortened by 3 bases and J by 8 bases, with 17 bases between the two germline ends. Germline-derived CDR1 and CDR2 are GTSNPN and SVGIG (reference sequence). CDR3 protein: CAWSTRGGMEPQHF. CDR3 in DNA: TGTGCCTGGAGCACCCGGGGGGGGATGGAGCCCCAGCATTTT.

A few counts support this clone. The CDR3 region is CASGRGSYNEQFF. The DNA for the CDR3 is TGCGCCAGCGGACGGGGCTCCTACAATGAGCAGTTCTTC. The J gene is TRBJ2-1, the V gene TRBV10-1, with D possibly TRBD2 on 5 matching bases. Trimming took 8 bases from V and 0 from J, leaving 8 bases between them. The germline CDR1 and CDR2 sequences are WNHNN and SYGVQD (reference sequence). The CDR3 is 13 amino acids.